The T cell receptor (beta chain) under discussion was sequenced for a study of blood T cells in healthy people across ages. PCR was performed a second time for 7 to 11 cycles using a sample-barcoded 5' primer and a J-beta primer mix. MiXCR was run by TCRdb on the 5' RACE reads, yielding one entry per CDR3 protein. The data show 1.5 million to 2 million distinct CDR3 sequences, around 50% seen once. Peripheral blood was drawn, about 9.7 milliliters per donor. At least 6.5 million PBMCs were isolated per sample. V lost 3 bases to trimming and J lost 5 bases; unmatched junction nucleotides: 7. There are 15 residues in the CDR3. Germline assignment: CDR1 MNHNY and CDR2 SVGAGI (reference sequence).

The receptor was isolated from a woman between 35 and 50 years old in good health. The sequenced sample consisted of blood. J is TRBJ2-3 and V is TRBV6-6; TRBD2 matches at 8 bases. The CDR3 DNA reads TGTGCCAGCAGTTATTCCGGGGGGGCAGGAGATACGCAGTATTTT. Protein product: CASSYSGGAGDTQYF.